Listed below are T cell receptor beta chains from one sample, sequenced in a study of sequential checkpoint blockade in melanoma. Generated by immunoSEQ multiplex PCR, the TCRdb table keeps only in-frame clones and is missing some. Of approximately 17,000 clones in the sample, 90% to 95% were seen once. Sequenced here: CD8+ T cells sorted from blood (inferred from file names), sampled from a patient given nivolumab and ipilimumab in sequence. Receptors were obtained from a human donor with melanoma. Each CDR3 is given with its conserved first and last residue. A D gene is named only where the DNA matches it firmly. A row's size may be missing; if present it is once, few, many or a size class.

V: TRBV30; J: TRBJ1-1; D: TRBD1; size: .; DNA: TGTGCCTGGAGTGTATATCTCGGACAGGGTCGTGACACTGAAGCTTTCTTT; CDR3: CAWSVYLGQGRDTEAFF
V: TRBV7-6; J: TRBJ1-5; D: .; size: .; DNA: TGTGCCAGCAGCTTAGCGCCTGGCGGCCAAAATCAGCCCCAGCATTTT; CDR3: CASSLAPGGQNQPQHF
V: TRBV13; J: TRBJ2-7; D: .; size: .; DNA: TGTGCCAGCAGCCTCTCCTACGAGCAGTACTTC; CDR3: CASSLSYEQYF
V: TRBV4-3; J: TRBJ2-1; D: TRBD2; size: .; DNA: TGCGCCAGCAGCCGGGAGGGGCTGAGCTCCTACAATGAGCAGTTCTTC; CDR3: CASSREGLSSYNEQFF
V: TRBV19; J: TRBJ1-6; D: .; size: .; DNA: TGTGCCAGTAGTAACACGGGTAATTCACCCCTCCACTTT; CDR3: CASSNTGNSPLHF
V: TRBV21-1; J: TRBJ2-7; D: .; size: .; DNA: TGTGCCAGCAGCAATTGCGACTTACCCTACGAGCAGTACTTC; CDR3: CASSNCDLPYEQYF
V: TRBV5-6; J: TRBJ1-3; D: .; size: once; DNA: TGTGCCAGCAGCTTGGGGACACCCTCTGGAAACACCATATATTTT; CDR3: CASSLGTPSGNTIYF
V: TRBV7-9; J: TRBJ1-3; D: TRBD1; size: .; DNA: TGTGCCAGCAGCCCCTGGACAGGGGCGAAACCTGGAAACACCATATATTTT; CDR3: CASSPWTGAKPGNTIYF
V: TRBV18; J: TRBJ1-1; D: .; size: .; DNA: TGTGCCAGCTCACCACCGACGGGTAGTCATGCTTTCTTT; CDR3: CASSPPTGSHAFF
V: TRBV4-3; J: TRBJ2-7; D: .; size: .; DNA: TGCGCCAGCAGCCAACGAGACAGGTACGAGCAGTACTTC; CDR3: CASSQRDRYEQYF
V: TRBV29-1; J: TRBJ1-1; D: TRBD1; size: .; DNA: TGCAGCGTTTTGACAGGGGGCACTGAAGCTTTCTTT; CDR3: CSVLTGGTEAFF
V: TRBV4-3; J: TRBJ1-4; D: .; size: .; DNA: TGCGCCAGCAGCCCCCGAGGCGAGGGTCTTAATGAAAAACTGTTTTTT; CDR3: CASSPRGEGLNEKLFF
V: TRBV4-2; J: TRBJ1-1; D: .; size: .; DNA: TGTGCCAGCAGCCAAGATTCCTGGCAGGAGAACACTGAAGCTTTCTTT; CDR3: CASSQDSWQENTEAFF
V: TRBV19; J: TRBJ1-1; D: .; size: .; DNA: TGTGCCAGTAGTATGGGGGGGAGGTTTGAAGCTTTCTTT; CDR3: CASSMGGRFEAFF
V: TRBV19; J: TRBJ1-1; D: .; size: .; DNA: TGTGCCAGTAGGCAGGGATACACTGAAGCTTTCTTT; CDR3: CASRQGYTEAFF
V: TRBV6-5; J: TRBJ2-7; D: TRBD2; size: .; DNA: TGTGCCAGCTTGGGACTAGCGGAACCCTACGAGCAGTACTTC; CDR3: CASLGLAEPYEQYF
V: TRBV27; J: TRBJ2-7; D: .; size: .; DNA: TGTGCCAGCAGTTTAGGGGGCCCAGCTCTCTACGAGCAGTACTTC; CDR3: CASSLGGPALYEQYF
V: TRBV7-2; J: TRBJ2-7; D: .; size: .; DNA: TGTGCCAGCAGCTTAGCGGCCAGGGCCTACGAGCAGTACTTC; CDR3: CASSLAARAYEQYF
V: TRBV23-1; J: TRBJ1-1; D: .; size: .; DNA: TGCGCCAGCATAGTCAGGAGGGACACTGAAGCTTTCTTT; CDR3: CASIVRRDTEAFF
V: TRBV15; J: TRBJ1-4; D: .; size: .; DNA: TGTGCCACCAGCAGTCGAAATGCCTTAAACAGTGCTAATGAAAAACTGTTTTTT; CDR3: CATSSRNALNSANEKLFF
V: TRBV7-9; J: TRBJ2-7; D: .; size: .; DNA: TGTGCCACGACCGCGATAACCCCGCAGGAATCGACTAGAGTCTACGAGCAGTACTTC; CDR3: CATTAITPQESTRVYEQYF
V: TRBV6-5; J: TRBJ2-7; D: .; size: once; DNA: TGTGCCACTCGGGAGAGCTCCTACGAGCAGTACTTC; CDR3: CATRESSYEQYF
V: TRBV9; J: TRBJ2-2; D: TRBD2; size: once; DNA: TGTGCCAGCAGCGTAGATGCGGGAGGAGTTACCGGGGAGCTGTTTTTT; CDR3: CASSVDAGGVTGELFF
V: TRBV5-6; J: TRBJ1-2; D: .; size: .; DNA: TGTGCCAGCGACTGGGGGGGGCGGGCGGATGGCTACACCTTC; CDR3: CASDWGGRADGYTF
V: TRBV28; J: TRBJ1-6; D: TRBD1; size: .; DNA: TGTGCCAGCACCCCCCGGACAGGATACATCAATTCACCCCTCCACTTT; CDR3: CASTPRTGYINSPLHF
V: TRBV7-9; J: TRBJ1-4; D: .; size: few; DNA: TGTGCCAGCAGCGCGCGGACAGCCGCCCCTAATGAAAAACTGTTTTTT; CDR3: CASSARTAAPNEKLFF
V: TRBV28; J: TRBJ2-5; D: TRBD1; size: .; DNA: TGTGCCCATTCCCGGACAGGTAAAAAGACCCAGTACTTC; CDR3: CAHSRTGKKTQYF
V: TRBV4-2; J: TRBJ1-4; D: TRBD1; size: .; DNA: TGTGCCAGCAGCCAGGGACAGGGCCCAACTAATGAAAAACTGTTTTTT; CDR3: CASSQGQGPTNEKLFF
V: TRBV4-2; J: TRBJ1-4; D: .; size: .; DNA: TGTGCCAGCAGCCAAGCATTTCCATCAGGGGAGGGTGAAAAACTGTTTTTT; CDR3: CASSQAFPSGEGEKLFF
V: TRBV28; J: TRBJ1-2; D: .; size: .; DNA: TGTGCCAGCAGTGTTGTAGGGGACTGGTATGGCTACACCTTC; CDR3: CASSVVGDWYGYTF
V: TRBV29-1; J: TRBJ2-7; D: .; size: .; DNA: TGCAGCGTTAAGACAAGCTCCTACGAGCAGTACTTC; CDR3: CSVKTSSYEQYF
V: TRBV9; J: TRBJ2-7; D: .; size: .; DNA: TGTGCCAGCAGCGTAGAAAACAACTACGAGCAGTACTTC; CDR3: CASSVENNYEQYF
V: TRBV4-2; J: TRBJ1-2; D: TRBD1; size: .; DNA: TGTGCCAGCAGCCAGACAGGGGGCGCAGAGGGCTACACCTTC; CDR3: CASSQTGGAEGYTF
V: TRBV4-1; J: TRBJ1-2; D: TRBD1; size: .; DNA: TGCGCCAGCAGCCAAGAGAGGGGGCTTGGCTATGGCTACACCTTC; CDR3: CASSQERGLGYGYTF
V: TRBV19; J: TRBJ1-5; D: .; size: .; DNA: TGTGCCAGTAGTATTGTGGCCCAACAGCCCCAGCATTTT; CDR3: CASSIVAQQPQHF
V: TRBV30; J: TRBJ1-1; D: TRBD1; size: .; DNA: TGTGCCTGGAACCACCCTGACGACAGGGGCACTGAAGCTTTCTTT; CDR3: CAWNHPDDRGTEAFF
V: TRBV29-1; J: TRBJ1-1; D: .; size: .; DNA: TGCAGCGTTGAACTACCCGCCGACAGCGCTTTCTTT; CDR3: CSVELPADSAFF
V: TRBV2; J: TRBJ1-1; D: .; size: .; DNA: TGTGTCCCGGACGCGGGTTTGGGGAACACTGAAGCTTTCTTT; CDR3: CVPDAGLGNTEAFF
V: TRBV4-1; J: TRBJ2-1; D: TRBD2; size: .; DNA: TGCGCCAGCAGCCCTCATAGCGGGAACAGCAATGAGCAGTTCTTC; CDR3: CASSPHSGNSNEQFF
V: TRBV29-1; J: TRBJ1-1; D: TRBD1; size: once; DNA: TGCAGCGTTGAATGGGGACAGGGCGACACTGAAGCTTTCTTT; CDR3: CSVEWGQGDTEAFF
V: TRBV29-1; J: TRBJ1-1; D: TRBD1; size: .; DNA: TGCAGCGTCGTGACAGGGTTCGGTGAAGCTTTCTTT; CDR3: CSVVTGFGEAFF
V: TRBV19; J: TRBJ2-7; D: TRBD1; size: .; DNA: TGTGCCAGTAGAGGACAGGTTGGGGACTACGAGCAGTACTTC; CDR3: CASRGQVGDYEQYF
V: TRBV6-6; J: TRBJ2-1; D: TRBD1; size: .; DNA: TGTGCCAGCAGTTGGTCCCGGGACAGGGGGACCCATGAGCAGTTCTTC; CDR3: CASSWSRDRGTHEQFF
V: TRBV19; J: TRBJ2-7; D: TRBD1; size: .; DNA: TGTGCCAGTAGTTCCGGACAGGGGGCCAGTTACGAGCAGTACTTC; CDR3: CASSSGQGASYEQYF
V: TRBV19; J: TRBJ1-1; D: .; size: .; DNA: TGTGCCAGTAGTCCCGGAACGGGCACTGAAGCTTTCTTT; CDR3: CASSPGTGTEAFF
V: TRBV27; J: TRBJ1-2; D: .; size: .; DNA: TGTGCCAGCAGTCCCTCAGGGAATTCATTGCGTGGCTACACCTTC; CDR3: CASSPSGNSLRGYTF
V: TRBV30; J: TRBJ1-2; D: TRBD1; size: .; DNA: TGTGCCTGGAGTGTACAGGGGATCTATGGCTACACCTTC; CDR3: CAWSVQGIYGYTF
V: TRBV13; J: TRBJ1-5; D: TRBD1; size: .; DNA: TGTGCCAGCAGCCCCGGACAGGGGGGTCAGCCCCAGCATTTT; CDR3: CASSPGQGGQPQHF
V: TRBV7-6; J: TRBJ2-7; D: TRBD2; size: .; DNA: TGTGCCAGCAGCATTTCGGGACTAGGCTACGAGCAGTACTTC; CDR3: CASSISGLGYEQYF
V: TRBV7-2; J: TRBJ2-3; D: .; size: .; DNA: TGTGCCAGCAGCTCCGGGAGAGACAGGGCCTTCCTTGATACGCAGTATTTT; CDR3: CASSSGRDRAFLDTQYF
V: TRBV19; J: TRBJ1-6; D: .; size: once; DNA: TGTGCCAGTAGGACTGATGTGTGGTATTCACCCCTCCACTTT; CDR3: CASRTDVWYSPLHF
V: TRBV6-6; J: TRBJ1-4; D: .; size: .; DNA: TGTGCCACCTCAACTAATGAAAAACTGTTTTTT; CDR3: CATSTNEKLFF
V: TRBV7-9; J: TRBJ2-2; D: .; size: once; DNA: TGTGCCAGCACCCTAGTGGGGGCGGTGGACACCGGGGAGCTGTTTTTT; CDR3: CASTLVGAVDTGELFF